What follows are 10 T cell receptor beta chains derived from one specimen sequenced in a study of T cell responses to AZD1222 COVID-19 vaccine. Method: immunoSEQ multiplex PCR; TCRdb's copy keeps in-frame clones and lacks some. The table has about 130,000 clones, about 93% seen once. The starting material was peripheral blood, obtained on day 0 of AZD1222 vaccination. The receptors were sampled from an adult in good health.

The chain uses TRBV9 and TRBJ1-2; TRBD1 agrees at 7 bases. The length of the CDR3 is 16 residues. The germline V gene encodes CDR1 SGDLS and CDR2 YYNGEE. Germline trimming cut 3 bases from V and 4 bases from J; bases unmatched to any gene: 12. The CDR3 DNA sequence: TGTGCCAGCAGCGAGGACCGACAGGGCGGTATCTATGGCTACACCTTC. Translated: CASSEDRQGGIYGYTF.

This chain uses TRBV6-2 or TRBV6-3 with TRBJ2-1, with 7 bases matching TRBD2. Trimming took 0 bases from V and 3 from J; bases not matched to a gene: 8. This CDR3 region has 17 residues. CDR1 MNHEY and CDR2 SVGEGT come from the germline V gene. This CDR3 reads CASSYSPPSGLYNEQFF. DNA for the CDR3: TGTGCCAGCAGTTACTCACCCCCTAGCGGCCTCTACAATGAGCAGTTCTTC.

The rearrangement uses TRBV3-1 (or the pseudogene TRBV3-2) and TRBJ2-1; 8 positions agree with TRBD2. Germline-derived CDR1 and CDR2 are LGHDT and YNNKEL (reference sequence). The CDR3 sequence is 14 residues long. V gave up 5 bases and J gave up 8 bases; unmatched junction bases: 8. The DNA of the CDR3 is TGTGCCAGCAGCACCCGACTAGCGAGGGATGAGCAGTTCTTC. Translated: CASSTRLARDEQFF.

The gene calls are TRBV12-3 or TRBV12-4 and TRBJ1-1; TRBD1 is a possible D gene (6 bases). V dropped 6 bases and J dropped 6 bases, with 8 bases sitting between them. The CDR3 extends over 11 amino acids. The CDR3 DNA reads as TGTGCCAGCAGCCGACAGGCTGAAGCTTTCTTT. This encodes CASSRQAEAFF.

The rearrangement uses TRBV11-2 and TRBJ2-1; D uncertain. From germline, CDR1 is SGHAT and CDR2 FQNNGV. Deletions cut 8 bases from V and 7 bases from J, with 12 bases between. This CDR3 contains 12 residues. CDR3 amino acids: CASRWGNNEQFF. The CDR3 DNA follows: TGTGCCAGCCGGTGGGGAAATAATGAGCAGTTCTTC.

The CDR3 DNA reads as TGTGCCAGCAGTGTCAAAGAAGGAGGGGTTATTGGGGAAGGCTACACCTTC. Encoded protein: CASSVKEGGVIGEGYTF. This chain uses TRBV2 with TRBJ1-2; TRBD1 might be the D (5 bases). The V gene lost 4 bases and the J gene lost 8 bases, with 26 bases spanning the gap. The CDR3 spans 17 residues. Germline V gene data show CDR1 as SNHLY and CDR2 as FYNNEI.

The J gene is TRBJ1-2, the V gene TRBV6-2 or TRBV6-3, with D possibly being TRBD1 (6 bases). The germline V gene encodes CDR1 MNHEY and CDR2 SVGEGT. CDR3 length equals 15 residues. Between the trimmed V and J ends, which lost 0 bases and 5 bases, there was a span of 13 bases. As DNA, the CDR3 is TGTGCCAGCAGTTACTCGTCGACAGGACCTTATGGCTACACCTTC. It is translated as CASSYSSTGPYGYTF.

The V gene is TRBV29-1, the J gene TRBJ1-1, with unresolved D. Looked up from germline, CDR1 is SQVTM and CDR2 is ANQGSEA. The CDR3 is 14 residues long. Trimming removed 0 bases from V and 5 bases from J, with 13 bases in between. The CDR3 nucleotides are TGCAGCGTTGAAGATATATCGGGTGGAACTGAAGCTTTCTTT. This encodes CSVEDISGGTEAFF. Using reference TRBV29-1 and TRBJ1-1 for the parts outside the CDR3, the full variable domain is SAVISQKPSRDICQRGTSLTIQCQVDSQVTMMFWYRQQPGQSLTLIATANQGSEATYESGFVIDKFPISRPNLTFSTLTVSNMSPEDSSIYLCSVEDISGGTEAFFGQGTRLTVV.

The chain recombines TRBV5-1 with TRBJ1-6, with 9 bases aligning to TRBD1. The CDR3 covers 15 residues. Germline trimming cut 3 bases from V and 9 bases from J; bases unmatched to any gene: 7. Germline assignment: CDR1 SGHRS and CDR2 YFSETQ. The CDR3 coding sequence is TGCGCCAGCAGCTACGGACAGGGGTTAGGTTCACCCCTCCACTTT. It codes for CASSYGQGLGSPLHF.

The chain joins TRBV5-4 to TRBJ1-1; the D gene is possibly TRBD1 (6 bases). Germline-derived CDR1 and CDR2 are SGHNT and YYREEE (reference sequence). V shed 0 bases and J shed 1 base, with 13 bases lying between them. The CDR3 runs to 16 residues. The CDR3 DNA is TGTGCCAGCAGCTTGGGGGCAGGGGAGGCGAACACTGAAGCTTTCTTT. Translation gives CASSLGAGEANTEAFF. Drawing the rest from reference TRBV5-4 and TRBJ1-1, the complete variable domain is ETGVTQSPTHLIKTRGQQVTLRCSSQSGHNTVSWYQQALGQGPQFIFQYYREEENGRGNFPPRFSGLQFPNYSSELNVNALELDDSALYLCASSLGAGEANTEAFFGQGTRLTVV.